Below are 17 T cell receptor beta chains sequenced from a single sample in a study of T cell responses to AZD1222 COVID-19 vaccine. TCRdb's copy holds only in-frame clones and misses some; the assay was immunoSEQ multiplex PCR. Among about 120,000 clones listed, about 86% were seen once. The sequenced sample was peripheral blood, obtained 28 days after the second AZD1222 dose. The source is an adult who received the AZD1222 COVID-19 vaccine.

The chain uses TRBV5-1 and TRBJ2-1; possible D gene TRBD2, 6 bases. V was clipped by 4 bases and J by 1 base, with 12 bases between them. The germline gives CDR1 SGHRS, CDR2 YFSETQ. The CDR3 contains 15 residues. The CDR3 DNA reads as TGCGCCAGCAGCCTTGGAAGCGGGTCCTACAATGAGCAGTTCTTC. Protein product: CASSLGSGSYNEQFF.

This clone was seen once. The rearrangement joins TRBV30 to TRBJ2-7; 8 positions agree with TRBD1. This CDR3 has 13 residues. Trimming at V came to 0 bases and at J to 6 bases, leaving 4 bases not matched to a gene. Per germline, CDR1 GTSNPN and CDR2 SVGIG (reference sequence). CDR3 sequence reads: CAWSVLRGLEQYF. In nucleotides, the CDR3 is TGTGCCTGGAGTGTACTCAGGGGGCTCGAGCAGTACTTC.

V and J are TRBV4-3 and TRBJ1-2; the match to TRBD1 covers 8 bases. V shed 2 bases, J shed 4 bases, and the junction held 12 bases outside the gene matches. The CDR3 covers 17 residues. Germline CDR1 reads LGHNA; CDR2 reads YSLEER. This chain's CDR3 is CASSQTAGGANFYGYTF. In DNA, the CDR3 is TGCGCCAGCAGCCAAACCGCAGGGGGCGCGAATTTCTATGGCTACACCTTC.

CDR3 residues: CAWSGTGTGGFTEAFF. CDR3 sequence (DNA): TGTGCCTGGAGTGGAACCGGGACAGGGGGGTTCACTGAAGCTTTCTTT. V is TRBV30 and J is TRBJ1-1; 11 bases align to TRBD1. CDR1 is GTSNPN and CDR2 is SVGIG in the germline V gene (reference sequence). V was pared by 1 base and J by 4 bases, with 8 bases of the junction left unmatched. The CDR3 is 16 amino acids.

The DNA of the CDR3 is TGTGCCTGGAGTGTATCGGGTGGCTCACCCCTCCACTTT. Translated: CAWSVSGGSPLHF. The chain joins TRBV30 to TRBJ1-6; D not resolved. V was pared by 0 bases and J by 10 bases, with 10 bases between. The CDR3 runs 13 residues. Looked up from germline, CDR1 is GTSNPN and CDR2 is SVGIG (reference sequence).

A remark on this clone: The same CDR3 can be traced to other DNA sequences in this sample. The V and J genes are TRBV28 and TRBJ1-5; D possibly corresponds to TRBD1 (6 bases). This CDR3 region has 15 residues. V shed 6 bases and J shed 2 bases, with 14 bases lying between them. Germline CDR1 reads MDHEN; CDR2 reads SYDVKM. CDR3 sequence (DNA): TGTGCCAGCAGCTTAGGGGGGGGTGGCAATCAGCCCCAGCATTTT. Its translation: CASSLGGGGNQPQHF.

This chain links TRBV9 with TRBJ1-6; no clear D gene. The germline gives CDR1 SGDLS, CDR2 YYNGEE. This CDR3 comprises 14 residues. Trimming pared 4 bases from V and 10 bases from J, leaving 15 bases between. The CDR3 DNA follows: TGTGCCAGCAGCATCAACCGAGGCAAATCACCCCTCCACTTT. Translation gives CASSINRGKSPLHF.

This chain joins TRBV7-2 and TRBJ2-1; 7 nucleotides line up with TRBD1. Germline V gives CDR1 SGHTA, CDR2 FQGNSA. This CDR3 has 15 residues. After removal of 3 bases from V and 3 bases from J, the junction contained 5 bases not matched to a gene. The CDR3 DNA reads as TGTGCCAGCAGCTTTCGGACAGGCGTCTACAATGAGCAGTTCTTC. Residues: CASSFRTGVYNEQFF.

The chain employs TRBV5-6 and TRBJ1-4; D ambiguous. Trimming left V 2 bases short and J 6 bases short, with 5 bases between. Per germline, CDR1 SGHDT and CDR2 YYEEEE. CDR3 size: 12 residues. The CDR3 sequence is CASSFLDEKLFF. The CDR3 coding sequence is TGTGCCAGCAGCTTCTTGGATGAAAAACTGTTTTTT.

The chain has TRBV19 and TRBJ2-1; 12 nucleotides agree with TRBD1. Per the germline V gene, CDR1 is LNHDA and CDR2 is SQIVND (reference sequence). The CDR3 contains 16 residues. Unmatched junction bases numbered 9, after V lost 11 bases and J lost 1 base. The CDR3 DNA follows: TGTGCCTCCCGGGGACAGGGGGCGTATTCCTACAATGAGCAGTTCTTC. It encodes CASRGQGAYSYNEQFF.

This clone has just one count. V is TRBV9 and J is TRBJ1-2; the D is unclear. The germline V gene has CDR1 SGDLS and CDR2 YYNGEE. The CDR3 runs 15 residues. V lost 0 bases, J lost 2 bases, and 11 bases lay in between. The CDR3 protein is CASSVAHTGNYGYTF. The CDR3 coding sequence is TGTGCCAGCAGCGTAGCTCATACCGGAAACTATGGCTACACCTTC. Full variable domain (outside the CDR3, taken from reference TRBV9 and TRBJ1-2): DSGVTQTPKHLITATGQRVTLRCSPRSGDLSVYWYQQSLDQGLQFLIQYYNGEERAKGNILERFSAQQFPDLHSELNLSSLELGDSALYFCASSVAHTGNYGYTFGSGTRLTVV.

The rearrangement joins TRBV3-1 (or the pseudogene TRBV3-2) to TRBJ2-6, with unresolved D. CDR3 size: 14 residues. Trimming removed 5 bases at V and 3 bases at J, with 8 bases between. CDR1 and CDR2 (germline): LGHDT, YNNKEL (reference sequence). This CDR3 reads CASSRQVGANVLTF. The CDR3 region has the DNA TGTGCCAGCAGCAGGCAGGTTGGGGCCAACGTCCTGACTTTC.

This chain links TRBV11-3 with TRBJ2-6; 9 nucleotides match TRBD1. V lost 5 bases, J lost 3 bases, and 8 bases stayed unmatched. This CDR3 has 17 amino acids. Germline V CDR1 and CDR2: SGHNT, YENEEA. CDR3 sequence (DNA): TGTGCCAGCAGCCTGGGACAGGGAATGGGTGGGGCCAACGTCCTGACTTTC. It encodes CASSLGQGMGGANVLTF.

The chain has TRBV19 and TRBJ2-3; D remains ambiguous. Germline V gene data show CDR1 as LNHDA and CDR2 as SQIVND (reference sequence). V lost 6 bases to trimming and J lost 2 bases, with 9 bases between them. CDR3 length: 13 residues. The CDR3 DNA is TGTGCCAGTAGAAGGACCCCCACAGATACGCAGTATTTT. This gives the protein CASRRTPTDTQYF. Full variable domain (outside the CDR3, taken from reference TRBV19 and TRBJ2-3): DGGITQSPKYLFRKEGQNVTLSCEQNLNHDAMYWYRQDPGQGLRLIYYSQIVNDFQKGDIAEGYSVSREKKESFPLTVTSAQKNPTAFYLCASRRTPTDTQYFGPGTRLTVL.

The J gene is TRBJ2-3, the V gene TRBV5-8; TRBD2 aligns across 8 bases. The V and J ends lost 2 bases and 1 base, in that order; junction bases with no gene match: 12. Per germline, CDR1 SGHTS and CDR2 YDEGEE. The CDR3 consists of 18 residues. CDR3 residues: CASSFHRGGKPGTDTQYF. The CDR3 DNA reads TGTGCCAGCAGCTTTCATCGGGGGGGCAAACCGGGCACAGATACGCAGTATTTT.

This sequence joins TRBV6-2 or TRBV6-3 and TRBJ1-4; D call uncertain. Trimming took off 4 bases at V and 0 bases at J, with 6 bases between the two ends. CDR3 length: 14 residues. Germline V gene sequence: CDR1 MNHEY, CDR2 SVGEGT. The CDR3 nucleotides read TGTGCCAGCAGTTTGCACGCAACTAATGAAAAACTGTTTTTT. This sequence encodes CASSLHATNEKLFF.

The chain links TRBV9 to TRBJ2-7; D not certain. Germline V gene sequence: CDR1 SGDLS, CDR2 YYNGEE. The V end lost 0 bases, the J end lost 5 bases, and 9 bases lay between the germline ends. This CDR3 comprises 13 residues. The CDR3 loop is CASSVGPAHEQYF. In nucleotides, the CDR3 is TGTGCCAGCAGCGTAGGGCCAGCCCACGAGCAGTACTTC.